The sequence of this T cell receptor (beta chain) was determined in a study of CD8 T cells in ankylosing spondylitis. Quantitative 5'-RACE with molecular barcodes was used to make the TCR beta libraries. Using its own MiXCR run on the 5' RACE reads, TCRdb lists one record per CDR3 protein. Of about 540,000 distinct CDR3 sequences listed, about 12% are singletons. CDR1 is KGHDR, CDR2 SFDVKD, per germline. The V and J ends lost 7 bases and 1 base, in that order; junction bases with no gene match: 5. The CDR3 totals 14 residues. This clonotype was found a few times. Its target is not known. The study, taken as a whole, reports: What seemed typical of ankylosing spondylitis blood was a TCR beta motif built from 7 or 8 highly homologous variants. Clones linked to the disease showed a CD8+ phenotype. They occurred at relatively low frequencies in peripheral blood.

Input material: blood, either unsorted or a sorted T cell fraction (not recorded which). The TCR originated in a male donor with ankylosing spondylitis. The J gene is TRBJ1-1, the V gene TRBV24-1, with TRBD1 matching over 7 bases. CDR3 loop: CATRPQGGNTEAFF. The CDR3 DNA sequence: TGTGCCACCAGACCCCAGGGGGGGAACACTGAAGCTTTCTTT.